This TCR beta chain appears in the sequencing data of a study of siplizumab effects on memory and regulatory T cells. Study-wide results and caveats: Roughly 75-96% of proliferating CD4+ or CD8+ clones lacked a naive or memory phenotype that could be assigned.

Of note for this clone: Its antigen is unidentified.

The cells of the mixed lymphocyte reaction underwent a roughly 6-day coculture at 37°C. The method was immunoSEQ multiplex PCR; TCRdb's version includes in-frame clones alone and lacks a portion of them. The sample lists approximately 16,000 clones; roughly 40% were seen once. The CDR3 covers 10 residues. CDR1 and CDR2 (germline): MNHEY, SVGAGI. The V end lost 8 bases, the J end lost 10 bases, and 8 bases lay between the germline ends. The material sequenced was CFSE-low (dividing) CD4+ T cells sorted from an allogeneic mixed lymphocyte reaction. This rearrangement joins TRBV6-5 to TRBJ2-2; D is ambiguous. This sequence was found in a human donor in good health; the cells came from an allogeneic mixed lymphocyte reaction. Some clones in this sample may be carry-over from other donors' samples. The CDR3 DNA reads TGTGCCAGCGGGGTCGAGGAGCTGTTTTTT. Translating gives CASGVEELFF.